Ten or more counts support the clone carrying this T cell receptor (beta chain). Its matching antigen is unknown. An end of the junction does not agree with germline; a read error may underlie this. By 5'RACE with 10-nucleotide random UMIs, the cDNA was made. TCRdb reanalysed the 5' RACE reads using MiXCR and keeps one entry per CDR3 protein. Among about 50,000 distinct CDR3 sequences listed, 9% to 10% were seen once. The sample belongs to a study of neurological immune-mediated disorders. The CDR3 contains 14 residues. The V gene's germline CDR1 is SSHAT and CDR2 FNYEAQ (reference sequence). Stated time point: longitudinal time-point 1 (baseline). For the unsorted libraries, 2 million PBMCs stored at -80 C served as input. Study results and limitations: Patients with HTLV-1-associated myelopathy showed the most TCR clonal expansion. Those with multiple sclerosis showed the least, falling below healthy controls.

The material sequenced was PBMCs. This TCR came from a woman aged 40 to 50 in good health. The gene calls are TRBV7-7 and TRBJ2-3; D gene uncertain. The CDR3: CASSLEHPPDTQYF. As DNA, the CDR3 is TGTGCTAGCAGCTTAGAACACCCCCCAGATACGCAGTATTTT.